Reported below is one T cell receptor (beta chain). Antigen specificity is unknown. This specimen comes from a study of beta chain features in type 1 diabetes. Since all of the isolated RNA was reverse transcribed, expressed TCRB transcripts were what got sequenced. Here immunoSEQ multiplex PCR was the method, and the copy in TCRdb shows in-frame clones only, minus some. Among about 360,000 clones, over 9.5% were seen once, and the ten largest hold 0.0095% to 0.013%. The study, taken as a whole, reports: Among all four CD4+ subsets, Type 1 diabetes patients had TCRB CDR3s that were moderately but significantly shorter.

CDR3 size: 16 residues. V shed 3 bases and J 4 bases; nucleotides not matched to a gene: 5. Germline-derived CDR1 and CDR2 are SGHKS and YYEKEE (reference sequence). Cell sorting via CD45RO/CCR7/CD25/CD127/CD95/CD27 was performed to obtain CD4+ naive, central memory, regulatory and stem cell-like memory cells. This sequence was found in a woman under 30 with type 1 diabetes. This chain connects TRBV5-5 to TRBJ2-1; 12 positions agree with TRBD2. Sample: naive CD4+ T cells from blood. The CDR3 loop reads CASSSSSGGVYNEQFF. DNA for the CDR3: TGTGCCAGCAGCTCCTCTAGCGGGGGGGTTTACAATGAGCAGTTCTTC.